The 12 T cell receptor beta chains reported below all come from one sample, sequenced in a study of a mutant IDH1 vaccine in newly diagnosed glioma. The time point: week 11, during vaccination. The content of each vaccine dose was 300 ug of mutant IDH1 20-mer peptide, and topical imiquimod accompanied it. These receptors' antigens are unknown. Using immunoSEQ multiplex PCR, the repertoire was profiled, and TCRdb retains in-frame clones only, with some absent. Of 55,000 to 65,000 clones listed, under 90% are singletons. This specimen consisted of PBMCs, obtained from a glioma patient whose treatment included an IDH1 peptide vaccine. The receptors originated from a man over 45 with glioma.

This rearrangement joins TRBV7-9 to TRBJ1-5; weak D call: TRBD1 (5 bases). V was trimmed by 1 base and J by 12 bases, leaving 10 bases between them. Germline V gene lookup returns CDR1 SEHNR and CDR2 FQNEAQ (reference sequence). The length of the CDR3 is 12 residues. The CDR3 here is CASSLVQGLQHF. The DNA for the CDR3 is TGTGCCAGCAGCTTAGTGCAGGGACTCCAGCATTTT.

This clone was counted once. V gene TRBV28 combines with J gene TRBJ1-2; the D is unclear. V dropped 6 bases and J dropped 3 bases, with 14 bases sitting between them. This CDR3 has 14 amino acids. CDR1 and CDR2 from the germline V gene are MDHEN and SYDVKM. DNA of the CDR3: TGTGCCAGCAGCCCCGGATCGAGGGACTATGGCTACACCTTC. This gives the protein CASSPGSRDYGYTF.

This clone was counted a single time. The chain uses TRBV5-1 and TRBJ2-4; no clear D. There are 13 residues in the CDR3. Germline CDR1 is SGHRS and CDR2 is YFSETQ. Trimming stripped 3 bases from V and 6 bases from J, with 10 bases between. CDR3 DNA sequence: TGCGCCAGCAGCTGGATGGATCCAAACATTCAGTACTTC. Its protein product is CASSWMDPNIQYF.

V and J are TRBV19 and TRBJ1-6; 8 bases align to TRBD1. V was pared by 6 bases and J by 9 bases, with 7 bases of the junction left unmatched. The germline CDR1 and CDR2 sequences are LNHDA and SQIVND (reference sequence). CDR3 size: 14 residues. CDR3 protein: CASRPGTGSSPLHF. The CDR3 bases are TGTGCCAGTAGGCCGGGGACAGGTTCTTCACCCCTCCACTTT.

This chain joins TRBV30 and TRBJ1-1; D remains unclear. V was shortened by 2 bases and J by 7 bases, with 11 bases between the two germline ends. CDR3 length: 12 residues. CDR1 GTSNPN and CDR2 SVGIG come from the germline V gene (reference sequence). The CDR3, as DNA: TGTGCCTGGAGTCCCAGACTTGGTGAAGCTTTCTTT. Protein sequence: CAWSPRLGEAFF. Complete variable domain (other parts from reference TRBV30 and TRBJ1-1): SQTIHQWPATLVQPVGSPLSLECTVEGTSNPNLYWYRQAAGRGLQLLFYSVGIGQISSEVPQNLSASRPQDRQFILSSKKLLLSDSGFYLCAWSPRLGEAFFGQGTRLTVV.

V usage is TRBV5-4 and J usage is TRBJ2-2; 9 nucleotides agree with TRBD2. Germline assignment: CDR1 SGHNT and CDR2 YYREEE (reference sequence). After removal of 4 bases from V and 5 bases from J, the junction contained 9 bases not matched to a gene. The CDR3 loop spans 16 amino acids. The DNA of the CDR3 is TGTGCCAGCAGCCTTCTGGGGAGCGGGGGGACCGGGGAGCTGTTTTTT. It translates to CASSLLGSGGTGELFF.

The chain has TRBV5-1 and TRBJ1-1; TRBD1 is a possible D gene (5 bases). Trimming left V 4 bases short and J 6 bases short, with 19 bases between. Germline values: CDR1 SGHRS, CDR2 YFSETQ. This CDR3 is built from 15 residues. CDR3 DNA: TGCGCCAGCAGCACAAAGGACACCTGGGGGGCTGAAGCTTTCTTT. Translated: CASSTKDTWGAEAFF. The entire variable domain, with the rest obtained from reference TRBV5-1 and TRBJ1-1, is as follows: KAGVTQTPRYLIKTRGQQVTLSCSPISGHRSVSWYQQTPGQGLQFLFEYFSETQRNKGNFPGRFSGRQFSNSRSEMNVSTLELGDSALYLCASSTKDTWGAEAFFGQGTRLTVV.

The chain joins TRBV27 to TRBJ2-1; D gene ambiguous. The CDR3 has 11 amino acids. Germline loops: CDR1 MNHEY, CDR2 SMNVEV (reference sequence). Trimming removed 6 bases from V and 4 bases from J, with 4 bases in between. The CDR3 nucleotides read TGTGCCAGCAGGTTTTACAATGAGCAGTTCTTC. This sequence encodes CASRFYNEQFF.

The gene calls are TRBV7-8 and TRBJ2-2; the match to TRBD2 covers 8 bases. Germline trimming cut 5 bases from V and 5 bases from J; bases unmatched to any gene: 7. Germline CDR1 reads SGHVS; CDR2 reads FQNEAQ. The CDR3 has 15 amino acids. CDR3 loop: CASSPRGGLTGELFF. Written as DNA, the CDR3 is TGTGCCAGCAGCCCCCGGGGGGGGTTGACCGGGGAGCTGTTTTTT.

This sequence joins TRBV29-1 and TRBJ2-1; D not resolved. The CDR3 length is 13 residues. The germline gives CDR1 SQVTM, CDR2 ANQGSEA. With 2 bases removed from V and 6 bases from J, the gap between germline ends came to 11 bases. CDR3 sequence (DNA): TGCAGCGTTGAATCTGGGTGGCGCAATGAGCAGTTCTTC. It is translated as CSVESGWRNEQFF.

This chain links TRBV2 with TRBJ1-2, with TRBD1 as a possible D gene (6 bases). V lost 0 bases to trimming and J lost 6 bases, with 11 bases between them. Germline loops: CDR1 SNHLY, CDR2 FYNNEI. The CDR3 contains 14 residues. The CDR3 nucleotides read TGTGCCAGCAGTGAAGCTCGCAGGGGAGATGGCTACACCTTC. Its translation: CASSEARRGDGYTF.

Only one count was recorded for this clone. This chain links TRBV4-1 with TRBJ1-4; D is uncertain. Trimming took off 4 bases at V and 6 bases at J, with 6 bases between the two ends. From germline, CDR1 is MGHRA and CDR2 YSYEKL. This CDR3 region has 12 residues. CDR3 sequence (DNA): TGCGCCAGCAGCCTCCCTTATGAAAAACTGTTTTTT. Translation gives CASSLPYEKLFF.